This TCR beta chain was identified during a study of blood T cell repertoires in COVID-19 (dated by TCRdb to the early 2020s). For the wider study: The collaborator samples originated in the United States, Italy and Spain and spanned the acute and convalescent phases of COVID-19. The material from the prospective study consisted of cDNA or gDNA derived from T cells, B-cell-depleted T cells, or PBMCs. Subjects who had been exposed to COVID-19, were actively infected with it, or had recovered from it provided the deeply sampled blood TCRbeta repertoires that made up the dataset. The repertoires were released in a freely available public database meant as a resource for research on the immune response to SARS-CoV-2. Samples were obtained from the ongoing ImmuneRACE study (first 160 participants) and from about 1,300 subjects provided by 6 global collaborators. Sample metadata almost always included a de-identified subject ID, COVID-19 status, age in years and sex. Where available, HLA class I and class II types were obtained from metadata supplied by the sample provider rather than from assay-based typing.

Each collaborating institution followed its own protocols to collect whole blood in K2EDTA tubes. For TCRbeta analysis, collaborators shipped samples as frozen whole blood, isolated PBMCs, or DNA extracted from either of those sample types. TCRbeta CDR3 regions were amplified from genomic DNA using the immunoSEQ Assay, a bias-controlled multiplex PCR. The study's processing was this. Nucleated cell counts per sample were estimated from amplification of reference gene primers within the assay. Sequence reads were collapsed and filtered to measure the absolute abundance of every unique TCRbeta CDR3 rearrangement. For each sample, productive Simpson clonality was calculated as the square root of Simpson's diversity index across productive rearrangements. TCRdb obtained this table from immuneACCESS and retained in-frame rearrangements with V and J assigned. These tables miss some clones; where compared with another copy, unresolved V genes account for less than half of the shortfall, and the remainder is unexplained. That table furnishes V, J and clone size, whereas the DNA furnished D and trimming. Across this sample there are under 150,000 clones, with roughly 80% seen only once. Approximately 2% of the sample lies in the top ten.

Broad study findings and their caveats: The quantity of clinical and demographic metadata differed by source and by participant and was supplied without curation.

The CDR3 numbers 15 residues from cysteine through phenylalanine. Only CDR3 DNA is held: 45 bases, read in frame from base 1. V has 6 bases trimmed and J has 0 bases trimmed; junction bases matching no gene number 4. From the germline V gene, CDR1 is SGHRS and CDR2 is YFSETQ. With regard to this clone: The antigen it binds to is not known. Base quality data are lacking; no much larger clone is found one base away.

The sequence joins TRBV5-1 to TRBJ2-3; 10 junctional bases match TRBD1. Material for sequencing was peripheral blood. This clonotype originated in a man aged 70-80 years with acute or convalescent COVID-19. The DNA sequence reads TGCGCCAGCACCCTGGACAGGGGGAGCACAGATACGCAGTATTTT. This yields the protein CASTLDRGSTDTQYF.